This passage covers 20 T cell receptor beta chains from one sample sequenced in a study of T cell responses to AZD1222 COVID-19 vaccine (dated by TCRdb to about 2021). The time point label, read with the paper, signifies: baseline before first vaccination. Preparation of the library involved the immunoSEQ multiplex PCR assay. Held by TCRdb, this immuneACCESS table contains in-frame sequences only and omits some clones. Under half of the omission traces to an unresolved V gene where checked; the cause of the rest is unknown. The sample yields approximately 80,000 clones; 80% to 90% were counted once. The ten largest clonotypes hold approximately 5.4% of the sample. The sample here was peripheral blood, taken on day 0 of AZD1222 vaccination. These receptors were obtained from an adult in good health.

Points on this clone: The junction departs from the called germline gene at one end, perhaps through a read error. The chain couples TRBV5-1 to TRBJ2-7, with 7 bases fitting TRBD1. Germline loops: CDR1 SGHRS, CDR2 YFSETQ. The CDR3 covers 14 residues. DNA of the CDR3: TGCGCCAGCAGCTTGGGGGGGACAGCCTACGAGCAGTATTTC. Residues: CASSLGGTAYEQYF.

In DNA form, the CDR3 reads TGCGCCAGCAGCTGGGCTAGCGGGGGGCCCCAGGAGACCCAGTACTTC. Protein product: CASSWASGGPQETQYF. This rearrangement joins TRBV5-1 to TRBJ2-5; the match to TRBD2 covers 11 bases. CDR3 length: 16 residues. Germline V lookup: CDR1 SGHRS, CDR2 YFSETQ. J was trimmed by 5 bases and V by 3 bases; bases with no gene match: 9.

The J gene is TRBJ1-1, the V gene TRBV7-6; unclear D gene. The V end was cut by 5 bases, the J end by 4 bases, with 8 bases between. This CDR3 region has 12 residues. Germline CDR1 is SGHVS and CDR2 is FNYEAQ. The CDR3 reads CASSPLGTEAFF. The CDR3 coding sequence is TGTGCCAGCAGCCCGTTGGGCACTGAAGCTTTCTTT.

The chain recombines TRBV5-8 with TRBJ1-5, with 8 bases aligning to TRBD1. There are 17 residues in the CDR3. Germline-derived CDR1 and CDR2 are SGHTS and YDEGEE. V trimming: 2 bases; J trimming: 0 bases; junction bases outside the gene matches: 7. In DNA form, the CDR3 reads TGTGCCAGCAGCTTCGGGACAGGAGTTTATAGCAATCAGCCCCAGCATTTT. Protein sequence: CASSFGTGVYSNQPQHF.

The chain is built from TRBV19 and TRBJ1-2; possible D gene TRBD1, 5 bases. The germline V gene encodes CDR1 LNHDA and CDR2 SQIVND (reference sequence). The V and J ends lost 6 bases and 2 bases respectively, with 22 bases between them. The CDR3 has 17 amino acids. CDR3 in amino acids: CASSRGNQGTRNYGYTF. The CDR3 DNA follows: TGTGCCAGTAGCCGGGGAAATCAGGGTACGAGAAACTATGGCTACACCTTC.

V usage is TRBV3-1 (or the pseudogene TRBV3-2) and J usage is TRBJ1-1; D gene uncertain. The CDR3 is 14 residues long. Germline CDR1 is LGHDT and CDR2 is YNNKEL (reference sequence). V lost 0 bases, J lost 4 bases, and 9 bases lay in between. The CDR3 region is CASSQDWQSTEAFF. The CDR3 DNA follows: TGTGCCAGCAGCCAAGATTGGCAGAGCACTGAAGCTTTCTTT.

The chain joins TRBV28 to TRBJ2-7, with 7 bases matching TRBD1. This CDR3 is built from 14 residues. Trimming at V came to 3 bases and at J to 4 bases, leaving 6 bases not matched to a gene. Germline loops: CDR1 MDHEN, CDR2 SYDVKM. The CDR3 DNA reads TGTGCCAGCAGTTTTCTCAACAGGGGTTACGAGCAGTACTTC. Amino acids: CASSFLNRGYEQYF.

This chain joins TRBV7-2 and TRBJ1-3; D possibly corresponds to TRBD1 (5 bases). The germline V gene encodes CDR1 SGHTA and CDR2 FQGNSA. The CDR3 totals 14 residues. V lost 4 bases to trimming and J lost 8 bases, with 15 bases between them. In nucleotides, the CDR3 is TGTGCCAGCAGCTATTACCAGGGTACAGACACCATATATTTT. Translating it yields CASSYYQGTDTIYF.

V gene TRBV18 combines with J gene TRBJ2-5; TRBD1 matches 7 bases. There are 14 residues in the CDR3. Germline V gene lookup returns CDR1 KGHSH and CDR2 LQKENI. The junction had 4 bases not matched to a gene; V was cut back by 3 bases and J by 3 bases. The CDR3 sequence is CASSPRTGEETQYF. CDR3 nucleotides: TGTGCCAGCTCACCTCGCACAGGGGAAGAGACCCAGTACTTC.

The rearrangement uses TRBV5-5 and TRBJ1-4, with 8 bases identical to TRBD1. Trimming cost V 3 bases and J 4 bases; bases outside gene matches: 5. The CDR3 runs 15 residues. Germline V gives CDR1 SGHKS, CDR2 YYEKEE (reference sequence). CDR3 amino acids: CASSYWTGSNEKLFF. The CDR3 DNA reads TGTGCCAGCAGCTACTGGACAGGGAGTAATGAAAAACTGTTTTTT.

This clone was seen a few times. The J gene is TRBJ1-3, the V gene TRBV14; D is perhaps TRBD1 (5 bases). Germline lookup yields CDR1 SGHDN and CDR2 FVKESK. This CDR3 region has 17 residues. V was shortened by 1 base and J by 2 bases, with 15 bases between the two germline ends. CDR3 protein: CASSQGVPGHTGNTIYF. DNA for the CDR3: TGTGCCAGCAGCCAAGGGGTTCCCGGACATACTGGAAACACCATATATTTT.

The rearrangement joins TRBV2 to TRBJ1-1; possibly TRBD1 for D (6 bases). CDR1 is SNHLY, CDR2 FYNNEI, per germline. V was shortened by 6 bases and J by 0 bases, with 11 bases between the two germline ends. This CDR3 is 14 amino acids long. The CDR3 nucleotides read TGTGCCAGCAGGGACCGACAGGTGAACACTGAAGCTTTCTTT. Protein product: CASRDRQVNTEAFF.

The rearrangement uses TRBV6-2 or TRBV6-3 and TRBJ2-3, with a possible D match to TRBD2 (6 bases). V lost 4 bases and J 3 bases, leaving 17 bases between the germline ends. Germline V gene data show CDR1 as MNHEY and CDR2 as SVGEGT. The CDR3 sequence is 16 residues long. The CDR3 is CASSLGLLPFTDTQYF. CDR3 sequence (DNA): TGTGCCAGCAGTTTGGGACTTCTGCCTTTTACAGATACGCAGTATTTT.

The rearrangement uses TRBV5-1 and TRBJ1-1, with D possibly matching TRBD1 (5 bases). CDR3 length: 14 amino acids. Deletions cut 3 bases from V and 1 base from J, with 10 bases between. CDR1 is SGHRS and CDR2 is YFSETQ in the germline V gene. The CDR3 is CASSSDGQNTEAFF. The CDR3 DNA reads TGCGCCAGCAGCTCAGATGGACAGAACACTGAAGCTTTCTTT.

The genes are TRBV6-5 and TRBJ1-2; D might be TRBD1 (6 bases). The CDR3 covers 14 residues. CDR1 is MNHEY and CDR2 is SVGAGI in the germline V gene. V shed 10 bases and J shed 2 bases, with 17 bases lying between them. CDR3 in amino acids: CANKQGGTNYGYTF. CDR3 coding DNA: TGTGCCAATAAACAAGGGGGTACCAACTATGGCTACACCTTC.

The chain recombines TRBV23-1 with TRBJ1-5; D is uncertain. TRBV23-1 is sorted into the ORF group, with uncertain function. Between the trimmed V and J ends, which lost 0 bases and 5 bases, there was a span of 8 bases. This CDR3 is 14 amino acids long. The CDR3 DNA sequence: TGCGCCAGCAGTCAATCGGGCGGGGATCAGCCCCAGCATTTT. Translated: CASSQSGGDQPQHF.

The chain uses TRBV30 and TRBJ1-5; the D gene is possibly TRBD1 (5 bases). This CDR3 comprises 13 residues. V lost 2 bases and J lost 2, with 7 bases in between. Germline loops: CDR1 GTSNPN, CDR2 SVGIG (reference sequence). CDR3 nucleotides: TGTGCCTGGAGTATAGGGGGCAATCAGCCCCAGCATTTT. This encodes CAWSIGGNQPQHF.

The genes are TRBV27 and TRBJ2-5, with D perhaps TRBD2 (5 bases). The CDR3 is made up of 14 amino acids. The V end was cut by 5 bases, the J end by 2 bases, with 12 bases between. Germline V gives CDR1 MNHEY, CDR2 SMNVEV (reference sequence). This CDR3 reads CASSAGWTQETQYF. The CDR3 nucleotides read TGTGCCAGCAGTGCGGGTTGGACTCAAGAGACCCAGTACTTC.

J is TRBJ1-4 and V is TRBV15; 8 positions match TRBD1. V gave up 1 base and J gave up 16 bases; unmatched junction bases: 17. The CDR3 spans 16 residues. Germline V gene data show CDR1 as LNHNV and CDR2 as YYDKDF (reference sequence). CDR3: CATSRARGLTGANGFF. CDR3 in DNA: TGTGCCACCAGCAGAGCGAGAGGGTTGACAGGGGCAAACGGGTTTTTT.

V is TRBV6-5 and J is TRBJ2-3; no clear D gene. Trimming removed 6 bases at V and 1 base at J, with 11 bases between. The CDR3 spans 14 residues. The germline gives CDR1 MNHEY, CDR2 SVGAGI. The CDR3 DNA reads TGTGCCAGCAGCCGGGTAAGGGGCACAGATACGCAGTATTTT. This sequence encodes CASSRVRGTDTQYF.